A single sample is the source of the 28 T cell receptor beta chains below, sequenced in a study of neurological immune-mediated disorders. TCRdb analysed the 5' RACE reads with MiXCR anew, one entry per CDR3 protein. The sample includes 31,000 or so distinct CDR3 sequences, about an eighth of them seen just once. Time point defined: technical triplicate 2. Source material: CD4+ T cells from blood. The source is a female donor with HTLV-1-associated myelopathy (HAM/TSP).

This clonotype was detected only once. The DNA is omitted, as the CDR3 cannot be located on it reliably, and the CDR3 follows TCRdb's listing. The chain has TRBV7-2 and TRBJ2-7; the D segment call TRBD2 is taken from the table without a DNA check. With termini counted, the CDR3 has 22 amino acids. The germline V gene encodes CDR1 SGHTA and CDR2 FQGNSA. The CDR3 spells CASSFYICSAHSGGTLTYEQYF.

Many counts were recorded for this clonotype. V and J are TRBV5-1 and TRBJ2-7; 7 nucleotides agree with TRBD2. V shed 2 bases, J shed 3 bases, and the junction held 5 bases outside the gene matches. This CDR3 is 14 amino acids long. The V gene's germline CDR1 is SGHRS and CDR2 YFSETQ. CDR3 nucleotide sequence: TGCGCCAGCAGCTTACTAGCGAGAGACTACGAGCAGTACTTC. Translation gives CASSLLARDYEQYF.

This clonotype showed up many times. The chain combines TRBV7-8 with TRBJ2-3, with D perhaps TRBD1 (5 bases). Germline CDR1 and CDR2: SGHVS and FQNEAQ. Trimming pared 4 bases from V and 2 bases from J, leaving 10 bases between. The CDR3 runs 14 residues. The CDR3 loop reads CASSSRQITDTQYF. The CDR3 coding sequence is TGTGCCAGCAGCTCAAGACAGATCACAGATACGCAGTATTTT.

The table lists this clonotype with many counts. V is TRBV18 and J is TRBJ1-1, with a weak D call TRBD1 (5 bases). The CDR3 spans 13 residues. CDR1 KGHSH and CDR2 LQKENI come from the germline V gene. This CDR3 reads CACREGWNTEAFF. CDR3 DNA sequence: TGTGCTTGCAGGGAGGGGTGGAACACTGAAGCTTTCTTT.

This clonotype was recorded many times. The chain employs TRBV29-1 and TRBJ2-5; perhaps TRBD2 as D (7 bases). CDR1 and CDR2 from the germline V gene are SQVTM and ANQGSEA. The CDR3 length is 11 residues. V lost 7 bases, J lost 5 bases, and 11 bases lay in between. CDR3 residues: CSAGEGETQYF. The CDR3 nucleotides are TGCAGCGCAGGGGAGGGGGAGACCCAGTACTTC.

Many counts were recorded for this clonotype. This chain links TRBV28 with TRBJ1-4, with no clear D. The germline V gene encodes CDR1 MDHEN and CDR2 SYDVKM. This CDR3 is 10 amino acids long. V was trimmed by 8 bases and J by 8 bases, leaving 6 bases between them. CDR3 residues: CASGGEKLFF. CDR3 nucleotide sequence: TGTGCCAGCGGAGGAGAAAAACTGTTTTTT.

This clonotype was picked up many times. CDR3 DNA: TGCAGTGCTACCGAGACAGGCACCACAGATACGCAGTATTTT. It translates to CSATETGTTDTQYF. The V call is TRBV20-1, the J call TRBJ2-3; D might be TRBD1 (6 bases). The CDR3 runs to 14 residues. The germline V and J ends were trimmed by 4 bases and 2 bases, with 13 bases remaining between them. Germline V lookup: CDR1 DFQATT, CDR2 SNEGSKA (reference sequence).

This clonotype has at least ten counts. CDR3 in DNA: TGTGCCATCAGTGAGTCGCTAACGGAGCAGTTCTTC. Its translation: CAISESLTEQFF. This chain connects TRBV10-3 to TRBJ2-1; no reliable D call. This CDR3 has 12 residues. V dropped 0 bases and J dropped 10 bases, with 7 bases sitting between them. Germline values: CDR1 ENHRY, CDR2 SYGVKD.

This clonotype occurred many times. The chain has TRBV29-1 and TRBJ2-1; D is undetermined. This CDR3 spans 15 amino acids. Trimming pared 3 bases from V and 6 bases from J, leaving 18 bases between. Germline V gene sequence: CDR1 SQVTM, CDR2 ANQGSEA. For the CDR3, the DNA is TGCAGCGTTGAGGGATGGCAGCATTTCACCAATGAGCAGTTCTTC. This gives the protein CSVEGWQHFTNEQFF.

This clonotype was found a few times. The chain employs TRBV20-1 and TRBJ2-7; TRBD1 aligns across 8 bases. The V segment lost 3 bases and the J segment 4 bases; nucleotides outside the gene matches: 2. CDR1 is DFQATT and CDR2 is SNEGSKA in the germline V gene (reference sequence). The CDR3 spans 12 residues. The CDR3 protein is CSARDREYEQYF. DNA of the CDR3: TGCAGTGCTAGGGACAGGGAATACGAGCAGTACTTC.

This clonotype has a count of ten or more. This CDR3 reads CASSARQGPYGYTF. DNA for the CDR3: TGTGCCAGCAGCGCGCGACAGGGCCCGTATGGCTACACCTTC. V gene TRBV7-8 combines with J gene TRBJ1-2, with 7 bases lining up with TRBD1. CDR3 size: 14 residues. V trimming: 5 bases; J trimming: 5 bases; junction bases outside the gene matches: 8. Germline V lookup: CDR1 SGHVS, CDR2 FQNEAQ.

This clonotype has a count of ten or more. CDR3 residues: CASSFSGRAFSTDTQYF. DNA of the CDR3: TGTGCCAGCAGTTTCAGCGGGAGGGCATTCAGCACAGATACGCAGTATTTT. The rearrangement uses TRBV12-3 or TRBV12-4 and TRBJ2-3; 10 bases align to TRBD2. Trimming at V came to 3 bases and at J to 0 bases, leaving 6 bases not matched to a gene. The CDR3 covers 17 residues.

This clonotype was detected ten times or more. The chain employs TRBV29-1 and TRBJ2-3, with TRBD1 identical over 10 bases. Germline trimming cut 7 bases from V and 4 bases from J; bases unmatched to any gene: 8. The CDR3 is 14 amino acids. Germline CDR1 reads SQVTM; CDR2 reads ANQGSEA. CDR3 residues: CSAEGGQGADTQYF. As DNA, the CDR3 is TGCAGCGCCGAGGGAGGACAGGGGGCAGATACGCAGTATTTT.

There are many counts of this clonotype. The chain employs TRBV2 and TRBJ2-1; possible D gene TRBD1, 6 bases. CDR3 length: 16 residues. Germline values: CDR1 SNHLY, CDR2 FYNNEI. V lost 5 bases to trimming and J lost 6 bases, with 20 bases between them. The CDR3 bases are TGTGCCAGCAGTCAGGCCGCACAGGGTGGGTCCAATGAGCAGTTCTTC. It yields the protein CASSQAAQGGSNEQFF.

In its sample, this clonotype was seen many times. This CDR3 is CATSELGAGQETQYF. As DNA, the CDR3 is TGTGCCACCAGTGAGCTGGGGGCGGGTCAAGAGACCCAGTACTTC. V and J are TRBV24-1 and TRBJ2-5; tentative D call: TRBD1 (6 bases). CDR1 and CDR2 from the germline V gene are KGHDR and SFDVKD. The length of the CDR3 is 15 residues. The V end was cut by 4 bases, the J end by 2 bases, with 13 bases between.

In its sample, this clonotype was seen many times. The gene calls are TRBV6-6 and TRBJ2-7; no firm D call. Trimming removed 4 bases at V and 7 bases at J, with 14 bases between. Germline V gene lookup returns CDR1 MNHNY and CDR2 SVGAGI (reference sequence). The CDR3 sequence is 13 residues long. The CDR3 loop is CASSSVALGEQYF. Written as DNA, the CDR3 is TGTGCCAGCAGTTCGGTTGCCCTTGGGGAGCAGTACTTC.

V usage is TRBV5-1 and J usage is TRBJ2-2; tentatively, D is TRBD2 (6 bases). This CDR3 has 14 residues. Germline values: CDR1 SGHRS, CDR2 YFSETQ. The ends were cut back, 7 bases at V and 6 bases at J, with 16 bases in the middle. CDR3 sequence reads: CASRPWGDAGELFF. CDR3 DNA sequence: TGCGCCAGCCGCCCTTGGGGGGACGCCGGGGAGCTGTTTTTT.

This clonotype came up many times. The chain recombines TRBV28 with TRBJ2-1, with D maybe TRBD1 (5 bases). V was shortened by 4 bases and J by 0 bases, with 13 bases between the two germline ends. The germline gives CDR1 MDHEN, CDR2 SYDVKM. This CDR3 region has 16 residues. Here the CDR3 DNA reads TGTGCCAGCAGTTCCAACAGGCAGGGCTCCTACAATGAGCAGTTCTTC. Translated: CASSSNRQGSYNEQFF.

In its sample, this clonotype was seen many times. This chain connects TRBV28 to TRBJ2-5; D is perhaps TRBD1 (5 bases). The CDR3 covers 15 residues. Germline values: CDR1 MDHEN, CDR2 SYDVKM. Trimming stripped 2 bases from V and 5 bases from J, with 15 bases between. The CDR3 region has the DNA TGTGCCAGCAGTTTACTCCAGGGCTTGGTTGAGACCCAGTACTTC. It codes for CASSLLQGLVETQYF.

The genes are TRBV4-2 and TRBJ1-1, with D hard to call. The CDR3 length is 12 residues. V gave up 8 bases and J gave up 0 bases, with 7 bases separating them. Germline V gene sequence: CDR1 LGHNA, CDR2 YNFKEQ. The DNA for the CDR3 is TGTGCCAGCCAAGACCTGAACACTGAAGCTTTCTTT. Amino acids: CASQDLNTEAFF.

This clonotype has at least ten counts. The rearrangement links TRBV3-1 to TRBJ2-1, with TRBD1 matching over 8 bases. CDR3 length: 15 residues. After removal of 4 bases from V and 5 bases from J, the junction contained 7 bases not matched to a gene. CDR1 and CDR2 (germline): LGHDT, YNNKEL (reference sequence). CDR3 loop: CASSLWDRSHNEQFF. The CDR3 DNA is TGTGCCAGCAGCCTCTGGGACAGGAGCCACAATGAGCAGTTCTTC.

This clonotype was detected many times. The chain is built from TRBV5-1 and TRBJ2-3; 12 bases agree with TRBD2. CDR3 length: 18 residues. The germline CDR1 and CDR2 sequences are SGHRS and YFSETQ. The ends lost 2 bases at V and 7 bases at J; junction bases unmatched: 14. CDR3 protein: CASSFPTSGGSDVYTQYF. The CDR3 DNA follows: TGCGCCAGCAGCTTTCCCACTAGCGGGGGGTCGGATGTGTATACGCAGTATTTT.

Ten or more counts support this clonotype. CDR3 amino acids: CASSPTYGELFF. CDR3 DNA: TGTGCCAGCAGTCCAACATACGGGGAGCTGTTTTTT. This sequence joins TRBV6-2 or TRBV6-3 and TRBJ2-2; D is unclear. This CDR3 is 12 amino acids long. Germline values: CDR1 MNHEY, CDR2 SVGEGT. Trimming cost V 5 bases and J 7 bases, with 8 bases left between them.

This clonotype appeared many times. The J gene is TRBJ2-3, the V gene TRBV5-1; D gene unclear. CDR1 is SGHRS and CDR2 is YFSETQ in the germline V gene. The V gene lost 0 bases and the J gene lost 0 bases, with 8 bases spanning the gap. The length of the CDR3 is 15 residues. The CDR3 spells CASSLDSGSTDTQYF. The CDR3 DNA reads as TGCGCCAGCAGCTTGGACTCCGGAAGCACAGATACGCAGTATTTT.

This clonotype appeared many times. The chain links TRBV7-3 to TRBJ2-1; the match to TRBD2 covers 9 bases. The CDR3 consists of 20 residues. V lost 5 bases, J lost 0 bases, and 17 bases stayed unmatched. Germline CDR1 is SGHTA and CDR2 is FQGTGA. The chain's CDR3 is CASSATRGLAGRSSYNEQFF. The CDR3 DNA reads as TGTGCCAGCAGCGCGACCCGGGGGCTAGCGGGACGGAGCTCCTACAATGAGCAGTTCTTC.

This clonotype was counted many times. V is TRBV7-2 and J is TRBJ2-7, with 8 bases identical to TRBD1. The V gene's germline CDR1 is SGHTA and CDR2 FQGNSA. This CDR3 contains 15 residues. V gave up 2 bases and J gave up 2 bases; unmatched junction bases: 5. The CDR3: CASSLYGQGTYEQYF. CDR3 coding DNA: TGTGCCAGCAGCTTATACGGACAGGGTACCTACGAGCAGTACTTC.

This clonotype is medium-sized by share. The rearrangement links TRBV12-3 or TRBV12-4 to TRBJ1-5; D possibly corresponds to TRBD1 (5 bases). The CDR3 totals 14 residues. The ends were cut back, 5 bases at V and 3 bases at J, with 11 bases in the middle. Here the CDR3 reads CASSPWGSNQPQHF. In DNA form, the CDR3 reads TGTGCCAGCAGTCCCTGGGGCTCCAATCAGCCCCAGCATTTT.

This clonotype was counted at least ten times. The CDR3 protein is CASSLALAGGSEQYF. The CDR3 nucleotides are TGCGCCAGCAGCTTGGCTTTGGCGGGGGGAAGCGAGCAGTACTTC. This rearrangement joins TRBV5-1 to TRBJ2-7; the match to TRBD2 covers 8 bases. Germline V gives CDR1 SGHRS, CDR2 YFSETQ. Trimming cost V 0 bases and J 6 bases; bases outside gene matches: 8. The CDR3 extends over 15 amino acids.